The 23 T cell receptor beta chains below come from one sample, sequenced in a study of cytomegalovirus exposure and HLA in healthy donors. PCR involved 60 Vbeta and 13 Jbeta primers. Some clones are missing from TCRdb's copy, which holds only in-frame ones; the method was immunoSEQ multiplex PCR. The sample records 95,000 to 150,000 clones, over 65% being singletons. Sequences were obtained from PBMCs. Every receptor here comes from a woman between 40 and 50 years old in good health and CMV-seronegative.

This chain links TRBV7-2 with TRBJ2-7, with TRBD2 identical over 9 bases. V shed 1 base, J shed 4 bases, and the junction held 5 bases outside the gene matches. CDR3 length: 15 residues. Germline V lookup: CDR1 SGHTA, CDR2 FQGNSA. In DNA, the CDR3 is TGTGCCAGCAGCTTAGTCCTAGCGGGACTTTACGAGCAGTACTTC. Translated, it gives CASSLVLAGLYEQYF.

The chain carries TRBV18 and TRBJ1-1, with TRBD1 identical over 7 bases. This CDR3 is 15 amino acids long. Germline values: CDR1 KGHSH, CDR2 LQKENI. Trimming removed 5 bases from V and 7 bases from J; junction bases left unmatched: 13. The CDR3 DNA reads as TGTGCCAGCTCATCGAACAGGGGACTCCAGAGTGAAGCTTTCTTT. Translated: CASSSNRGLQSEAFF.

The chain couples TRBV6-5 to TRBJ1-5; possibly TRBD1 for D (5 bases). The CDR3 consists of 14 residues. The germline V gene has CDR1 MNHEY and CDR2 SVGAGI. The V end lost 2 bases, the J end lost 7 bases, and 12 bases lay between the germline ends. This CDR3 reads CASSYGGDVQPQHF. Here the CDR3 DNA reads TGTGCCAGCAGTTACGGGGGGGACGTCCAGCCCCAGCATTTT.

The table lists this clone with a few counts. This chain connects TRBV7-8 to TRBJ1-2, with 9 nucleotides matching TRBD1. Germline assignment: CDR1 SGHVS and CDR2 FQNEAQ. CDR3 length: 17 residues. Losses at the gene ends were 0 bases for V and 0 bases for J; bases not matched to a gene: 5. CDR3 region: CASSLAGTGIPNYGYTF. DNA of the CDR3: TGTGCCAGCAGCTTAGCCGGGACAGGGATCCCTAACTATGGCTACACCTTC.

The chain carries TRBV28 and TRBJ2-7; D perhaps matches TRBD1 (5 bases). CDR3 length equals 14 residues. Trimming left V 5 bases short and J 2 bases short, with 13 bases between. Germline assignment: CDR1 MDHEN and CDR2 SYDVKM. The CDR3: CASSRQGWAYEQYF. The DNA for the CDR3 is TGTGCCAGCAGTCGGCAGGGATGGGCCTACGAGCAGTACTTC.

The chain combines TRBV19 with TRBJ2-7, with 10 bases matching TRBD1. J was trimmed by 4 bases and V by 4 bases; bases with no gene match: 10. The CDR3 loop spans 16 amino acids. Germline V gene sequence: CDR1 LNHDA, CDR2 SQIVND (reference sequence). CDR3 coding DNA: TGTGCCAGTAGTACCCTGGGACAGGGGAAGGGGTACGAGCAGTACTTC. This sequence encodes CASSTLGQGKGYEQYF.

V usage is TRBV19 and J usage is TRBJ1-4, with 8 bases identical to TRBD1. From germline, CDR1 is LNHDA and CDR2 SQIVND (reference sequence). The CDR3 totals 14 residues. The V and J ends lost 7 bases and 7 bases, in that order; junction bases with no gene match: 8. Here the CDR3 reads CASTPTGESEKLFF. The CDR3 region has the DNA TGTGCCAGTACTCCGACAGGGGAGAGTGAAAAACTGTTTTTT. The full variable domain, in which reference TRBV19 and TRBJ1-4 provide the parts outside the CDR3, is DGGITQSPKYLFRKEGQNVTLSCEQNLNHDAMYWYRQDPGQGLRLIYYSQIVNDFQKGDIAEGYSVSREKKESFPLTVTSAQKNPTAFYLCASTPTGESEKLFFGSGTQLSVL.

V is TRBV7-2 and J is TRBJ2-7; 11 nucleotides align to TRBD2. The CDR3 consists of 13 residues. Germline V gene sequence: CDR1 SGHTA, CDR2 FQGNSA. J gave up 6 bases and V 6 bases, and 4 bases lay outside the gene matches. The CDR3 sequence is CASSLAGGGEQYF. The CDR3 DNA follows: TGTGCCAGCAGTCTAGCGGGAGGTGGCGAGCAGTACTTC.

The DNA of the CDR3 is TGTGCCAGCTCGAAGGTAGGCGGGAGCTACAATGAGCAGTTCTTC. Residues: CASSKVGGSYNEQFF. The V call is TRBV25-1, the J call TRBJ2-1; 7 bases are a match to TRBD2. This CDR3 comprises 15 residues. CDR1 MGHDK and CDR2 SYGVNS come from the germline V gene. The J segment lost 3 bases and the V segment lost 8 bases, leaving 10 bases of the junction unmatched.

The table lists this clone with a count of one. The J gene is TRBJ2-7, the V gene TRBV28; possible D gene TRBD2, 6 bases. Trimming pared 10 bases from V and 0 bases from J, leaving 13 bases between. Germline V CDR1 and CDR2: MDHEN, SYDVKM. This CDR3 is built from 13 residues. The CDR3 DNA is TGTGCCACCAACTTACTAGCCTCCTACGAGCAGTACTTC. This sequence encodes CATNLLASYEQYF.

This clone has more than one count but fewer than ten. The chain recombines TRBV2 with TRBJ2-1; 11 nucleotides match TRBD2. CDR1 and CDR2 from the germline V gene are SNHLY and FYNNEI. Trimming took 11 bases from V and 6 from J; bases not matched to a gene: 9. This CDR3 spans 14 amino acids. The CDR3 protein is CAGLLAGGANEQFF. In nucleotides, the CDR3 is TGTGCCGGACTTCTAGCGGGAGGCGCCAATGAGCAGTTCTTC.

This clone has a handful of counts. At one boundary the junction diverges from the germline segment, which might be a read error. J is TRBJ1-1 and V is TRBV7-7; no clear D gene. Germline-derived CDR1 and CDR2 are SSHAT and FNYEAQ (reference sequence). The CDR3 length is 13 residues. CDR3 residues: CASSLYMNTEAFF. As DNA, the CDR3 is TGTGCTAGCAGCTTGTACATGAACACTGAAGCTTTCTTT.

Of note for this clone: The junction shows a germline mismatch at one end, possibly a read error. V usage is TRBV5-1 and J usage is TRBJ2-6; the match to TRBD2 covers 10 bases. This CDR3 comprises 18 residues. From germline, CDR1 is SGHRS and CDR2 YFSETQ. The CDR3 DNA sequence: TGCGCCAGCAGCTTGGCTAGCGGGAGATTCTCTGGGGCCAACGGCCTGACTTTC. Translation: CASSLASGRFSGANGLTF.

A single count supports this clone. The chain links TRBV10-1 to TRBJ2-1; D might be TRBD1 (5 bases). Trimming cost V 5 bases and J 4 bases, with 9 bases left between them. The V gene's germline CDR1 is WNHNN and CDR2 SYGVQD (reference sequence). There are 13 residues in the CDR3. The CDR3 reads CASSQDRYNEQFF. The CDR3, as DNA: TGCGCCAGCAGTCAAGACAGATACAATGAGCAGTTCTTC.

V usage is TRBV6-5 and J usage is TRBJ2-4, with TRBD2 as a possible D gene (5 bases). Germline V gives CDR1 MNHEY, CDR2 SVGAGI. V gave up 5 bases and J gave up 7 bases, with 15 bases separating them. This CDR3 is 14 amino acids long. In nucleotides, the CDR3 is TGTGCCAGCAGTAGAGTTTCGACGGGGAACATTCAGTACTTC. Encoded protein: CASSRVSTGNIQYF.

The CDR3, as DNA: TGTGCCAGTAGTCGGACAGATCTAGCCAAAAACATTCAGTACTTC. Translation: CASSRTDLAKNIQYF. This chain links TRBV19 with TRBJ2-4; D is possibly TRBD1 (6 bases). V was pared by 5 bases and J by 0 bases, with 11 bases between. The CDR3 runs to 15 residues. CDR1 is LNHDA and CDR2 is SQIVND in the germline V gene (reference sequence).

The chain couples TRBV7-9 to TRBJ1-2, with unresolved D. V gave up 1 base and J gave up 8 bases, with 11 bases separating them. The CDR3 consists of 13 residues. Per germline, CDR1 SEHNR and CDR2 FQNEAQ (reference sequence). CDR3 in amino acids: CASSLEQDEGYTF. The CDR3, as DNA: TGTGCCAGCAGCTTAGAGCAGGATGAGGGCTACACCTTC.

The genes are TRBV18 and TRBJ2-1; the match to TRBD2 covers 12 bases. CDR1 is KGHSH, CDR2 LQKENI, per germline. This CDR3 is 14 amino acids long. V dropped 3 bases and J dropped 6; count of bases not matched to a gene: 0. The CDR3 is CASSPTSGGNEQFF. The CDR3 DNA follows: TGTGCCAGCTCACCGACTAGCGGGGGCAATGAGCAGTTCTTC.

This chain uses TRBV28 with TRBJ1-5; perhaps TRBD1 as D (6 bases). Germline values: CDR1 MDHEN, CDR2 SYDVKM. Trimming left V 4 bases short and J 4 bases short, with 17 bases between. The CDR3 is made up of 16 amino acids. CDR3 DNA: TGTGCCAGCAGTTCCCCCGTTGACAGGTATAATCAGCCCCAGCATTTT. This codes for CASSSPVDRYNQPQHF.

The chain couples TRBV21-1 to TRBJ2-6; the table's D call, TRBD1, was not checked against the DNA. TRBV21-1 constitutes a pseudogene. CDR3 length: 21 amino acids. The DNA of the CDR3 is TGTGCCAGCAGCAAAGGACAGGGGGGGACCCCAGTCCGTCCTGGGGCCAACGTCCTGACTTTC. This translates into CASSKGQGGTPVRPGANVLTF.

DNA for the CDR3: TGTGCCAGCAGCAGATTCGCGGGGGGGGTCGAAAACATTCAGTACTTC. Translation: CASSRFAGGVENIQYF. The chain has TRBV5-4 and TRBJ2-4, with TRBD2 matching 9 bases. CDR1 and CDR2 (germline): SGHNT, YYREEE (reference sequence). CDR3 length: 16 amino acids. With 4 bases clipped from V and 5 bases from J, the junction kept 10 bases outside the gene matches.

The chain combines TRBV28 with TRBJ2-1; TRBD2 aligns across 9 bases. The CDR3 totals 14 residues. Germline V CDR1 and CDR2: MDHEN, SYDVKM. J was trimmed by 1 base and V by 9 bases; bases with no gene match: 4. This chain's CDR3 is CASIAGESYNEQFF. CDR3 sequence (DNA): TGTGCCAGTATAGCGGGAGAGTCCTACAATGAGCAGTTCTTC.

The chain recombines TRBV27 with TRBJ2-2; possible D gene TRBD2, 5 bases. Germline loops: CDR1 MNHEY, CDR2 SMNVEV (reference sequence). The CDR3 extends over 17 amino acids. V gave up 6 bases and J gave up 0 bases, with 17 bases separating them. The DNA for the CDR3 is TGTGCCAGCAGAAAACTAGTTCTAGGGTCGAACACCGGGGAGCTGTTTTTT. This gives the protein CASRKLVLGSNTGELFF.